One and the same sample provided the 8 T cell receptor beta chains below, sequenced in a study of Graves' ophthalmopathy and Graves' hyperthyroidism (dated by TCRdb to the late 2010s). The reads were generated on an Illumina HiSeq 2000. TCR beta CDR3 regions were amplified from RNA transcripts for repertoire sequencing. A first-round RT-PCR used HTBI primers with the Qiagen OneStep RT-PCR kit, followed by a second-round multiplex PCR, size selection and purification. The raw public reads went through TCRdb reprocessing: fastp at Q25, MiXCR clone calling, in-frame beta chains kept. Merged by CDR3 protein, the rows form single entries marked with the most common genes and DNA. This sample has about 1.2 million distinct CDR3 sequences in its table, and less than 45% of those were observed once. Of the sample, around 10% is held by the ten largest clones. The sequenced sample consisted of peripheral blood or thyroid tissue (not recorded which). The source of these receptors is an adult man with Graves' hyperthyroidism.

The chain links TRBV30 to TRBJ1-2, with D hard to call. V lost 8 bases, J lost 3 bases, and 13 bases lay in between. Germline lookup yields CDR1 GTSNPN and CDR2 SVGIG (reference sequence). The CDR3 totals 12 residues. CDR3 nucleotide sequence: TGTGCCGGTGACGGTGGCGACTATGGCTACACCTTC. The encoded protein is CAGDGGDYGYTF. Filled out from reference TRBV30 and TRBJ1-2, the complete variable domain reads SQTIHQWPATLVQPVGSPLSLECTVEGTSNPNLYWYRQAAGRGLQLLFYSVGIGQISSEVPQNLSASRPQDRQFILSSKKLLLSDSGFYLCAGDGGDYGYTFGSGTRLTVV.

The CDR3 DNA reads as TGCGCCAGCAGCTCGGTAGGAGGGAACAATTCACCCCTCCACTTT. Translation gives CASSSVGGNNSPLHF. The chain recombines TRBV5-1 with TRBJ1-6, with D hard to call. The CDR3 covers 15 residues. The germline gives CDR1 SGHRS, CDR2 YFSETQ. V was shortened by 3 bases and J by 7 bases, with 14 bases between the two germline ends.

There are many counts of this clonotype. V usage is TRBV20-1 and J usage is TRBJ2-2; no definite D call. The CDR3 runs to 12 residues. In germline, CDR1 is DFQATT, CDR2 SNEGSKA (reference sequence). V lost 3 bases, J lost 6 bases, and 8 bases lay in between. The DNA for the CDR3 is TGCAGTGCTAGTGACACACCCGGGGAGCTGTTTTTT. Its translation: CSASDTPGELFF.

This clonotype was seen only a few times. V and J are TRBV12-3 or TRBV12-4 and TRBJ2-2; D gene unclear. V gave up 3 bases and J gave up 2 bases, with 13 bases separating them. This CDR3 region has 16 residues. In DNA form, the CDR3 reads TGTGCCAGCAGTTTGGAGCGAATGGGAAACACCGGGGAGCTGTTTTTT. Its translation: CASSLERMGNTGELFF.

This clonotype was detected ten times or more. This chain connects TRBV2 to TRBJ1-6; 10 bases line up with TRBD1. Trimming at V came to 4 bases and at J to 9 bases, leaving 0 bases not matched to a gene. The length of the CDR3 is 13 residues. CDR1 is SNHLY and CDR2 is FYNNEI in the germline V gene. CDR3 DNA sequence: TGTGCCAGCAGTGGGGACAGGGGTTCACCCCTCCACTTT. It specifies CASSGDRGSPLHF.

The gene calls are TRBV7-2 and TRBJ1-5, with D perhaps TRBD1 (6 bases). The CDR3 covers 14 residues. Germline-derived CDR1 and CDR2 are SGHTA and FQGNSA. Trimming shortened V by 0 bases and J by 11 bases, and 14 bases separated the two germline ends. The CDR3 nucleotides read TGTGCCAGCAGCTTAGCGAACGGGGGCGGAACCCAGCATTTT. Translation: CASSLANGGGTQHF.

This clonotype has at least ten counts. This chain joins TRBV25-1 and TRBJ2-7; D is unclear. V lost 1 base to trimming and J lost 3 bases, with 7 bases between them. The CDR3 runs 13 residues. Germline V gives CDR1 MGHDK, CDR2 SYGVNS. For the CDR3, the DNA is TGTGCCAGCAGTGAATGGACGGACTACGAGCAGTACTTC. Protein sequence: CASSEWTDYEQYF.

This clonotype showed up many times. The gene calls are TRBV6-5 and TRBJ2-5; a weak D match, TRBD1 (7 bases). The germline V and J ends were trimmed by 6 bases and 3 bases, with 14 bases remaining between them. Germline V gives CDR1 MNHEY, CDR2 SVGAGI. The CDR3 is 14 amino acids. In nucleotides, the CDR3 is TGTGCCAGCAGCCAGGGGGGCAGCGAAGAGACCCAGTACTTC. It encodes CASSQGGSEETQYF.